The present T cell receptor beta chain was sequenced within a study of T-cell memory formation after mild COVID-19 (dated by TCRdb to about 2021). Background on the whole study: TCR sequence clusters from the two donors were found to be largely donor specific. T-cell clones expanding and contracting after mild COVID-19 in a couple of donors were tracked by longitudinal TCRalpha and TCRbeta repertoire sequencing. Two young, previously healthy adult volunteers, one female and one male, were included in the cohort.

PBMCs were isolated by Ficoll-Paque density gradient centrifugation. V was cut back by 0 bases and J by 7 bases, leaving a gap of 22 bases between them. The germline V gene provides CDR1 MGHRA and CDR2 YSYEKL. The CDR3 runs 18 residues from the cysteine to the phenylalanine. Only the CDR3 region is kept as DNA, spanning 54 bases read in frame from base 1. This clonotype has just a few counts. Its specific antigen is unknown. Base qualities are not at hand, and no much larger clone is one base apart. This sample was sequenced with an Illumina NovaSeq 6000. TCRalpha and TCRbeta cDNA libraries were constructed by 5'RACE with constant-segment primers, with sample barcodes and unique molecular identifiers being introduced. Trizol reagent was used to extract RNA from every sample. Libraries were amplified in two PCR steps, with a second sample barcode and Illumina TruSeq adapters added in the second step. The libraries were sequenced on an Illumina NovaSeq using 2 x 150 bp paired-end reads. The source study handled its data this way. With migec v1.2.7, reads were demultiplexed and then collapsed into UMI-guided consensus sequences. Using mixcr v2.1.11, UMI consensuses were aligned to TRA and TRB V and J templates and then assembled into clonotypes. A clonotype was counted as expanded or contracted only if both edgeR and NoisET called the change significant, with noise models trained on biological replicates. For edgeR calls, the thresholds were a false discovery rate-adjusted p below 0.01 and a log2 fold-change of 1. As an exploratory analysis of dynamics, max-normalized trajectories of the 1000 most abundant clonotypes were examined by PCA with hierarchical clustering. The CD4 or CD8 phenotype of responding clones was assigned using the separately sequenced CD4+ and CD8+ repertoires. TCRdb redid the processing of the public reads, applying fastp at Q25 and MiXCR, and retained in-frame beta chains. Each entry merges the rows of one CDR3 protein and shows their most common DNA and genes. These V and J calls rely on TCRdb rather than the paper's analysis. The sample table records 200,000 to 300,000 distinct CDR3 sequences; around 17% of these occur just once. 20% to 25% of the sample rests with the top ten.

General conclusions and limits of the study: Clones contracting from day 15 to 85 had balanced CD4/CD8 phenotypes, while a second wave expanding from day 15 to 37 was biased towards CD4+. The study included only a couple of mild cases, and larger cohorts that include severe cases with pre-infection samples were judged to be necessary. Contracting CD4+ clones turned up mainly in the CM and EM memory subsets, whereas EMRA was where CD8+ clones were enriched. Some responding clones were detected in pre-infection memory, suggesting pre-existing cross-reactive memory T cells joined the SARS-CoV-2 response. SARS-CoV-2 specificity of the second-wave clones peaking on day 37 was not confirmed.

The rearrangement combines TRBV4-1 with TRBJ2-1, with the D gene too uncertain to name. What was sequenced was PBMCs or a T cell subset sorted from them (not recorded which). The sequence derives from a man aged 18 to 29 who had mild COVID-19 (a few samples of this study predate the infection). The sample titles of this study are shuffled in the database, so cell type and time point are left out; the donor was told from shared clones. The CDR3 corresponds to CASSQELGAGYLGNEQFF. The DNA sequence is given as TGCGCCAGCAGCCAAGAGCTTGGAGCAGGTTATCTCGGGAATGAGCAGTTCTTC.